The 24 T cell receptor beta chains below all came from one sample that was sequenced in a study of blood T cell repertoires in COVID-19. TCRdb keeps only in-frame clones here, not all; method: immunoSEQ multiplex PCR. The sample lists 55,000 to 80,000 clones; 82% were seen once. The material sequenced was peripheral blood. The receptor source for this set is a man aged 80 or over with active COVID-19.

This clone was seen just once. This chain uses TRBV24-1 with TRBJ2-1; the match to TRBD2 covers 9 bases. The V gene end was trimmed by 7 bases and the J gene end by 1 base; junction bases not matched to a gene: 7. The CDR3 extends over 16 amino acids. In germline, CDR1 is KGHDR, CDR2 SFDVKD. This CDR3 is CATSVSGSRSYNEQFF. CDR3 in DNA: TGTGCCACCAGCGTTAGCGGGAGTCGATCCTACAATGAGCAGTTCTTC.

The DNA of the CDR3 is TGTGCCAGCAGTGCCAGACTAGCGGGACAAGAGACCCAGTACTTC. It translates to CASSARLAGQETQYF. The rearrangement joins TRBV4-2 to TRBJ2-5; 11 bases map to TRBD2. This CDR3 region has 15 residues. CDR1 is LGHNA and CDR2 is YNFKEQ in the germline V gene. V lost 6 bases, J lost 2 bases, and 5 bases stayed unmatched.

The rearrangement uses TRBV29-1 and TRBJ1-5, with TRBD1 identical over 7 bases. V lost 4 bases to trimming and J lost 3 bases; unmatched junction nucleotides: 3. This CDR3 comprises 13 residues. Germline assignment: CDR1 SQVTM and CDR2 ANQGSEA. The CDR3 bases are TGCAGCGTTGCCAGGGGGGTCAATCAGCCCCAGCATTTT. Its protein is CSVARGVNQPQHF. The full variable domain, rest sourced from reference TRBV29-1 and TRBJ1-5, is SAVISQKPSRDICQRGTSLTIQCQVDSQVTMMFWYRQQPGQSLTLIATANQGSEATYESGFVIDKFPISRPNLTFSTLTVSNMSPEDSSIYLCSVARGVNQPQHFGDGTRLSIL.

This chain uses TRBV5-6 with TRBJ2-1; 11 nucleotides match TRBD2. Germline trimming cut 2 bases from V and 0 bases from J; bases unmatched to any gene: 7. CDR1 is SGHDT and CDR2 is YYEEEE in the germline V gene. The CDR3 spans 18 residues. CDR3 sequence: CASSFWTSGFSSYNEQFF. CDR3 in DNA: TGTGCCAGCAGCTTTTGGACTAGCGGGTTTAGCTCCTACAATGAGCAGTTCTTC.

The chain employs TRBV23-1 and TRBJ1-5; D is ambiguous. TRBV23-1 is an ORF for which the function is uncertain. This CDR3 comprises 11 residues. V was shortened by 6 bases and J by 5 bases, with 5 bases between the two germline ends. The CDR3 reads CASRGDQPQHF. CDR3 in DNA: TGCGCCAGCAGGGGAGATCAGCCCCAGCATTTT.

This chain connects TRBV25-1 to TRBJ2-2; D is perhaps TRBD1 (6 bases). Per germline, CDR1 MGHDK and CDR2 SYGVNS. Trimming pared 5 bases from V and 4 bases from J, leaving 11 bases between. The CDR3 loop spans 14 amino acids. In DNA form, the CDR3 reads TGTGCCAGCAGTAGGGACACCCTCACCGGGGAGCTGTTTTTT. Protein sequence: CASSRDTLTGELFF.

This clone occurred many times. The genes are TRBV4-1 and TRBJ1-6, with TRBD1 matching over 9 bases. There are 14 residues in the CDR3. V was pared by 6 bases and J by 10 bases, with 7 bases of the junction left unmatched. CDR1 is MGHRA and CDR2 is YSYEKL in the germline V gene. The CDR3 sequence: CASRDRGPRSPLHF. CDR3 DNA sequence: TGCGCCAGCAGGGACAGGGGACCCAGATCACCCCTCCACTTT.

V and J are TRBV27 and TRBJ1-5; tentative D call: TRBD1 (6 bases). V was cut by 2 bases and J by 4 bases, with 9 bases left in between. CDR1 is MNHEY, CDR2 SMNVEV, per germline (reference sequence). The CDR3 is made up of 14 amino acids. The CDR3 sequence: CASSLLGHNQPQHF. The CDR3 coding sequence is TGTGCCAGCAGTTTACTGGGACATAATCAGCCCCAGCATTTT.

This clone showed up many times. V and J are TRBV6-5 and TRBJ2-3, with TRBD2 matching 9 bases. Per germline, CDR1 MNHEY and CDR2 SVGAGI. Losses at the gene ends were 7 bases for V and 7 bases for J; bases not matched to a gene: 12. This CDR3 contains 15 residues. CDR3 in amino acids: CASKTLAGERNTQYF. CDR3 DNA: TGTGCCAGCAAGACTTTAGCGGGAGAAAGGAATACGCAGTATTTT.

The J gene is TRBJ2-2, the V gene TRBV2; TRBD1 aligns across 8 bases. Trimming removed 7 bases from V and 8 bases from J; junction bases left unmatched: 9. Looked up from germline, CDR1 is SNHLY and CDR2 is FYNNEI. CDR3 length: 14 amino acids. In DNA, the CDR3 is TGTGCCAGCAAGAGGACAGGGACGTCTGGGGAGCTGTTTTTT. Translation: CASKRTGTSGELFF.

This chain joins TRBV27 and TRBJ1-2; tentative D call: TRBD1 (6 bases). Germline V CDR1 and CDR2: MNHEY, SMNVEV (reference sequence). The V end was cut by 4 bases, the J end by 5 bases, with 11 bases between. This CDR3 region has 13 residues. In DNA form, the CDR3 reads TGTGCCAGCAGTTCACAGGGTCGTTATGGCTACACCTTC. Protein: CASSSQGRYGYTF.

The chain is built from TRBV7-9 and TRBJ2-2, with 11 bases that match TRBD2. The CDR3 contains 19 residues. With 5 bases clipped from V and 3 bases from J, the junction kept 14 bases outside the gene matches. Looked up from germline, CDR1 is SEHNR and CDR2 is FQNEAQ (reference sequence). The chain's CDR3 is CASSPPGVAGGQDTGELFF. The CDR3, as DNA: TGTGCCAGCAGCCCGCCTGGAGTAGCGGGGGGGCAGGACACCGGGGAGCTGTTTTTT.

The chain uses TRBV7-9 and TRBJ2-1, with D maybe TRBD1 (6 bases). This CDR3 comprises 15 residues. The germline gives CDR1 SEHNR, CDR2 FQNEAQ (reference sequence). The V end lost 5 bases, the J end lost 0 bases, and 11 bases lay between the germline ends. The DNA of the CDR3 is TGTGCCAGCAGCGAAGGACAGATCTCCTACAATGAGCAGTTCTTC. Protein: CASSEGQISYNEQFF.

The chain carries TRBV6-5 and TRBJ1-5, with D perhaps matching TRBD1 (5 bases). Germline CDR1 reads MNHEY; CDR2 reads SVGAGI. The CDR3 covers 14 residues. Trimming shortened V by 6 bases and J by 0 bases, and 9 bases separated the two germline ends. CDR3: CASRPGLSNQPQHF. CDR3 coding DNA: TGTGCCAGCAGACCGGGACTTAGCAATCAGCCCCAGCATTTT.

V is TRBV4-2 and J is TRBJ1-5; D gene ambiguous. With 0 bases removed from V and 6 bases from J, the gap between germline ends came to 9 bases. Germline CDR1 LGHNA, CDR2 YNFKEQ. The CDR3 totals 14 residues. CDR3 protein: CASSQEHGFQPQHF. The CDR3 DNA follows: TGTGCCAGCAGCCAAGAGCACGGTTTTCAGCCCCAGCATTTT.

This clone was observed a few times. The J gene is TRBJ2-5, the V gene TRBV6-2 or TRBV6-3; 10 bases line up with TRBD2. This CDR3 spans 16 amino acids. V dropped 3 bases and J dropped 4; count of bases not matched to a gene: 8. CDR1 and CDR2 (germline): MNHEY, SVGEGT. CDR3 DNA: TGTGCCAGCAGTTATTCTCCCCGACTAGCGGGAGAGACCCAGTACTTC. Protein product: CASSYSPRLAGETQYF.

The J gene is TRBJ2-7, the V gene TRBV21-1; the D call TRBD2 from the table was never checked on the DNA. TRBV21-1 is deemed a pseudogene. The CDR3 contains 17 residues. The CDR3 reads CASSKATSSDRTYEQYF. The CDR3, as DNA: TGTGCCAGCAGCAAAGCCACCTCTAGCGACCGAACCTACGAGCAGTACTTC.

This clone was picked up one time. This chain links TRBV4-3 with TRBJ1-2; D uncertain. CDR1 is LGHNA and CDR2 is YSLEER in the germline V gene. The CDR3 covers 13 residues. V was clipped by 0 bases and J by 8 bases, with 10 bases between them. The CDR3 loop is CASSQDPVRGYTF. The DNA of the CDR3 is TGCGCCAGCAGCCAAGATCCGGTACGCGGCTACACCTTC.

The chain has TRBV24-1 and TRBJ2-5; 9 positions match TRBD1. Germline CDR1 reads KGHDR; CDR2 reads SFDVKD. With 3 bases clipped from V and 0 bases from J, the junction kept 19 bases outside the gene matches. This CDR3 comprises 21 residues. CDR3 amino acids: CATSDGRGTGWPGVNQETQYF. As DNA, the CDR3 is TGTGCCACCAGTGATGGACGAGGGACAGGGTGGCCTGGAGTCAACCAAGAGACCCAGTACTTC.

This clone has just a few counts. This chain uses TRBV5-1 with TRBJ2-3; 8 bases line up with TRBD2. CDR3 length equals 16 residues. V lost 0 bases, J lost 2 bases, and 5 bases stayed unmatched. From germline, CDR1 is SGHRS and CDR2 YFSETQ. The CDR3 coding sequence is TGCGCCAGCAGCTTGGCCGGCGGGGGGAACACAGATACGCAGTATTTT. Its protein is CASSLAGGGNTDTQYF.

The V gene is TRBV10-3, the J gene TRBJ2-7; 9 bases map to TRBD2. This CDR3 contains 15 residues. Germline V gene sequence: CDR1 ENHRY, CDR2 SYGVKD. J was trimmed by 3 bases and V by 0 bases; bases with no gene match: 3. The CDR3 bases are TGTGCCATCAGTGAGTCCAGCGGGGGGATCTACGAGCAGTACTTC. Translating it yields CAISESSGGIYEQYF.

This clone was detected only once. The CDR3 region has the DNA TGTGCCAGCAGCTTATTGGGGGGGTTATACAATGAGCAGTTCTTC. It translates to CASSLLGGLYNEQFF. The rearrangement links TRBV11-3 to TRBJ2-1; 7 bases are shared with TRBD2. Germline CDR1 reads SGHNT; CDR2 reads YENEEA. This CDR3 spans 15 amino acids. The ends lost 2 bases at V and 4 bases at J; junction bases unmatched: 5.

The genes are TRBV29-1 and TRBJ1-2; TRBD1 agrees at 9 bases. With V trimmed by 6 bases and J by 2 bases, 7 bases remained unmatched. Germline lookup yields CDR1 SQVTM and CDR2 ANQGSEA. CDR3 length: 14 amino acids. CDR3 nucleotides: TGCAGCGTCCTCCCCGGGACAGGGAACTATGGCTACACCTTC. This encodes CSVLPGTGNYGYTF.

The rearrangement links TRBV30 to TRBJ2-2; 7 bases align to TRBD2. CDR3 length equals 14 residues. The germline V gene encodes CDR1 GTSNPN and CDR2 SVGIG (reference sequence). Trimming took 3 bases from V and 7 from J; bases not matched to a gene: 8. DNA for the CDR3: TGTGCCTGGAGGTACGGGAGGCACCGCGGGGAGCTGTTTTTT. Encoded protein: CAWRYGRHRGELFF.